The next 6 T cell receptor beta chains were all read from a single sample in a study of patients and donors after allogeneic stem cell transplantation. TCRdb fed the RT-PCR reads into MiXCR, producing one record per CDR3 protein. The sample records a few hundred thousand distinct CDR3 sequences, around two fifths being singletons. Material for sequencing was blood, either unsorted or a sorted T cell fraction (not recorded which). These receptors were collected from a human donor who was either an allogeneic HSCT recipient or a stem cell or donor lymphocyte infusion donor (not recorded which). It is not recorded whose cells these are; they may come from a transplant donor.

This clonotype was found a few times. This chain uses TRBV12-3 or TRBV12-4 with TRBJ1-2; maybe TRBD1 (5 bases). The V end lost 6 bases, the J end lost 0 bases, and 11 bases lay between the germline ends. The CDR3 is made up of 14 amino acids. CDR3 nucleotide sequence: TGTGCCAGCAGCGGGGACCGACCTAACTATGGCTACACCTTC. Its translation is CASSGDRPNYGYTF.

This chain joins TRBV5-6 and TRBJ1-2; D unclear. The CDR3 spans 12 residues. With 3 bases removed from V and 9 bases from J, the gap between germline ends came to 12 bases. Germline CDR1 is SGHDT and CDR2 is YYEEEE. CDR3 in amino acids: CASSSSDQSYTF. CDR3 DNA: TGTGCCAGCAGCTCATCAGACCAGAGCTACACCTTC.

This clonotype has a handful of counts. V is TRBV6-5 and J is TRBJ1-5; D is ambiguous. Germline V gene lookup returns CDR1 MNHEY and CDR2 SVGAGI. The CDR3 has 13 residues. Trimming stripped 0 bases from V and 5 bases from J, with 5 bases between. This CDR3 is CASSYSLDQPQHF. CDR3 nucleotides: TGTGCCAGCAGTTACTCCCTAGATCAGCCCCAGCATTTT.

This clonotype was observed a handful of times. The rearrangement joins TRBV20-1 to TRBJ1-2; no clear D. V lost 2 bases and J 8 bases, leaving 12 bases between the germline ends. The CDR3 length is 12 residues. Germline V gene lookup returns CDR1 DFQATT and CDR2 SNEGSKA (reference sequence). The CDR3 region has the DNA TGCAGTGCTAGAATCGGACTGTTGGGCTACACCTTC. Amino acids: CSARIGLLGYTF.

This chain joins TRBV4-3 and TRBJ1-2; D gene ambiguous. This CDR3 contains 21 residues. Germline values: CDR1 LGHNA, CDR2 YSLEER. V was cut by 7 bases and J by 4 bases, with 37 bases left in between. For the CDR3, the DNA is TGCGCCAGCAACTCCGTTAAACCCCCAAGAAGTAGAGTAAAGGGCCGCTATGGCTACACCTTC. Its protein product is CASNSVKPPRSRVKGRYGYTF.

V usage is TRBV5-1 and J usage is TRBJ1-5; no reliable D call. This CDR3 is 13 amino acids long. Germline CDR1 SGHRS, CDR2 YFSETQ. Trimming pared 4 bases from V and 7 bases from J, leaving 12 bases between. The CDR3 DNA reads TGCGCCAGCAGCCTTAACCCTGGGCAGCCCCAGCATTTT. Translating it yields CASSLNPGQPQHF.